This TCR beta chain was sequenced in a study of neoadjuvant anti-PD-1 for oral cavity cancer. Findings and caveats of the study: Higher pretreatment blood Treg/Th17 ratios correlated with higher pretreatment blood and lower post-treatment tumor TCRbeta clonality.

Time point denoted: after neoadjuvant nivolumab, at surgical resection. No culture or expansion preceded analysis of these blood cells. V dropped 6 bases and J dropped 4 bases, with 15 bases sitting between them. Germline assignment: CDR1 MDHEN and CDR2 SYDVKM. This CDR3 has 14 amino acids. Profiling relied on immunoSEQ multiplex PCR, and the TCRdb table lists in-frame clones only, not all of them. The table shows over 65,000 clones, with around 83% occurring only once. Notes on this clone: Its specificity is not known.

The sequencing used PBMCs, collected after nivolumab (anti-PD-1) treatment. This sequence joins TRBV28 and TRBJ2-5; possible D gene TRBD1, 7 bases. The receptor comes from a person between 40 and 79 years old with oral cavity squamous cell carcinoma. CDR3 amino acids: CASRGGGAGETQYF. For the CDR3, the DNA is TGTGCCAGCAGAGGAGGGGGCGCGGGAGAGACCCAGTACTTC.